A single sample gave rise to the 24 T cell receptor beta chains below, sequenced in a study of T-cell memory formation after mild COVID-19. One entry per CDR3 protein results from TCRdb running MiXCR on the 5' RACE reads. The table includes about 240,000 distinct CDR3 sequences, approximately 10% detected once. Sequencing input: PBMCs or a T cell subset sorted from them (not recorded which). The receptors stem from a man between 18 and 35 years old who had mild COVID-19 (a few samples of this study predate the infection). Cell type and time point are not known.

This clonotype occurred a few times. This sequence joins TRBV27 and TRBJ2-1; D gene ambiguous. V was pared by 5 bases and J by 7 bases, with 12 bases between. Germline V lookup: CDR1 MNHEY, CDR2 SMNVEV (reference sequence). The CDR3 loop spans 13 amino acids. For the CDR3, the DNA is TGTGCCAGCAGTGCACGATTCCCGAATGAGCAGTTCTTC. Translated: CASSARFPNEQFF.

This clonotype was seen a handful of times. The chain combines TRBV6-6 with TRBJ1-1; a possible D gene is TRBD1 (5 bases). The V end lost 0 bases, the J end lost 6 bases, and 8 bases lay between the germline ends. Germline loops: CDR1 MNHNY, CDR2 SVGAGI (reference sequence). The CDR3 consists of 13 residues. The CDR3 sequence is CASSYSGGAEAFF. The CDR3 bases are TGTGCCAGCAGTTACTCAGGAGGGGCTGAAGCTTTCTTT.

This clonotype was counted at least ten times. The chain recombines TRBV12-3 or TRBV12-4 with TRBJ2-3; D is tentatively TRBD1 or TRBD2 (5 bases each). The CDR3 has 13 residues. With 5 bases removed from V and 10 bases from J, the gap between germline ends came to 16 bases. The chain's CDR3 is CASSPQEARAQYF. The CDR3 nucleotides are TGTGCCAGCAGTCCTCAGGAGGCCAGGGCGCAGTATTTT.

This clonotype was observed a handful of times. This chain links TRBV28 with TRBJ2-5; TRBD2 might be the D (5 bases). Per the germline V gene, CDR1 is MDHEN and CDR2 is SYDVKM. V was cut by 5 bases and J by 7 bases, with 17 bases left in between. The CDR3 sequence is 14 residues long. Written as DNA, the CDR3 is TGTGCCAGCAGTCCCCCCCGGGAAATGGGGACCCAGTACTTC. Translated: CASSPPREMGTQYF.

J is TRBJ1-2 and V is TRBV7-2; the D is unclear. Germline V lookup: CDR1 SGHTA, CDR2 FQGNSA. V was shortened by 5 bases and J by 2 bases, with 15 bases between the two germline ends. There are 15 residues in the CDR3. CDR3 DNA: TGTGCCAGCAGCGCGGCCCCGACACTCAACTATGGCTACACCTTC. Protein product: CASSAAPTLNYGYTF.

This clonotype was counted once. This chain connects TRBV5-6 to TRBJ2-1, with 8 nucleotides matching TRBD1. V dropped 0 bases and J dropped 9; count of bases not matched to a gene: 5. Germline lookup yields CDR1 SGHDT and CDR2 YYEEEE. The CDR3 runs 14 residues. The DNA for the CDR3 is TGTGCCAGCAGCTTGGTTCAGGGGGCAATTGAGCAGTTCTTC. Its protein is CASSLVQGAIEQFF.

This chain connects TRBV12-3 or TRBV12-4 to TRBJ2-1; 9 bases align to TRBD1. The V segment lost 5 bases and the J segment 2 bases; nucleotides outside the gene matches: 4. The CDR3 contains 15 residues. The CDR3 protein is CASSIGQGPYNEQFF. DNA of the CDR3: TGTGCCAGCAGTATTGGACAGGGGCCCTACAATGAGCAGTTCTTC.

This clonotype appeared a few times. V is TRBV20-1 and J is TRBJ2-3, with 7 bases aligning to TRBD2. The junction had 22 bases not matched to a gene; V was cut back by 3 bases and J by 7 bases. Looked up from germline, CDR1 is DFQATT and CDR2 is SNEGSKA (reference sequence). This CDR3 contains 18 residues. The CDR3: CSASYSDPAAPGGYTQYF. CDR3 sequence (DNA): TGCAGTGCTAGTTACAGCGACCCGGCCGCCCCGGGGGGATATACGCAGTATTTT.

The rearrangement links TRBV29-1 to TRBJ2-1; 10 bases agree with TRBD1. The V segment lost 8 bases and the J segment 8 bases; nucleotides outside the gene matches: 9. The CDR3 is 13 residues long. Germline V gene sequence: CDR1 SQVTM, CDR2 ANQGSEA. CDR3 region: CSSGTGELHEQFF. The CDR3 nucleotides read TGCAGCTCGGGGACAGGGGAACTACATGAGCAGTTCTTC.

This CDR3 reads CASSLKVLDAQYF. Written as DNA, the CDR3 is TGTGCCAGCAGCTTGAAGGTGCTTGACGCGCAGTATTTT. The chain couples TRBV7-3 to TRBJ2-3; D gene unclear. From germline, CDR1 is SGHTA and CDR2 FQGTGA. The length of the CDR3 is 13 residues. V was pared by 3 bases and J by 10 bases, with 14 bases between.

There are many counts of this clonotype. The chain combines TRBV5-1 with TRBJ1-1, with D maybe TRBD1 (5 bases). CDR1 and CDR2 from the germline V gene are SGHRS and YFSETQ. The CDR3 covers 14 residues. V was pared by 0 bases and J by 11 bases, with 17 bases between. The DNA for the CDR3 is TGCGCCAGCAGCTTGGGGCCCGAGGCGGGGCCGGCTTTCTTT. Amino acids: CASSLGPEAGPAFF.

This clonotype turned up a few times. The chain links TRBV6-5 to TRBJ1-5; maybe TRBD1 (6 bases). This CDR3 has 14 amino acids. From germline, CDR1 is MNHEY and CDR2 SVGAGI. Trimming cost V 6 bases and J 5 bases, with 14 bases left between them. CDR3 amino acids: CASRTRDTHQPQHF. CDR3 in DNA: TGTGCCAGCAGGACCAGGGACACCCATCAGCCCCAGCATTTT.

This clonotype appeared a few times. The chain links TRBV7-2 to TRBJ1-6; 7 positions match TRBD1. CDR3 length: 15 residues. Unmatched junction bases numbered 6, after V lost 1 base and J lost 9 bases. Per the germline V gene, CDR1 is SGHTA and CDR2 is FQGNSA. CDR3 protein: CASSLVRTGVSPLHF. Here the CDR3 DNA reads TGTGCCAGCAGCTTAGTCCGCACAGGGGTTTCACCCCTCCACTTT.

The V gene is TRBV20-1, the J gene TRBJ1-3; D is perhaps TRBD1 (6 bases). V was trimmed by 4 bases and J by 4 bases, leaving 11 bases between them. The CDR3 covers 13 residues. Germline V lookup: CDR1 DFQATT, CDR2 SNEGSKA (reference sequence). CDR3 residues: CSAKAGVGNTIYF. The CDR3 bases are TGCAGTGCTAAGGCAGGGGTAGGAAACACCATATATTTT.

This clonotype appeared many times. The chain is built from TRBV9 and TRBJ1-1; D is perhaps TRBD1 (5 bases). Trimming removed 7 bases from V and 1 base from J, with 11 bases in between. The CDR3 length is 13 residues. From germline, CDR1 is SGDLS and CDR2 YYNGEE. CDR3 sequence reads: CASPTEENTEAFF. CDR3 in DNA: TGTGCCAGCCCGACAGAGGAGAACACTGAAGCTTTCTTT.

This chain joins TRBV12-5 and TRBJ2-2, with D possibly TRBD1 on 5 matching bases. The germline V gene has CDR1 LGHNT and CDR2 FRNRAP. This CDR3 has 12 residues. The germline V and J ends were trimmed by 6 bases and 6 bases, with 8 bases remaining between them. The CDR3 is CASGGRPGELFF. In nucleotides, the CDR3 is TGTGCTAGTGGGGGGCGCCCCGGGGAGCTGTTTTTT.

The V and J genes are TRBV5-1 and TRBJ1-6, with a tentative D call TRBD1 (6 bases). CDR1 is SGHRS and CDR2 is YFSETQ in the germline V gene. V was pared by 0 bases and J by 6 bases, with 10 bases between. The CDR3 covers 15 residues. The CDR3: CASSLDGQSNSPLHF. The CDR3, as DNA: TGCGCCAGCAGCTTGGACGGACAGTCTAATTCACCCCTCCACTTT. The whole variable domain, filled in from reference TRBV5-1 and TRBJ1-6, reads KAGVTQTPRYLIKTRGQQVTLSCSPISGHRSVSWYQQTPGQGLQFLFEYFSETQRNKGNFPGRFSGRQFSNSRSEMNVSTLELGDSALYLCASSLDGQSNSPLHFGNGTRLTVT.

DNA of the CDR3: TGTGCCAGCAGCTTAGCCTGGGACAGGGGAACGAACACCGGGGAGCTGTTTTTT. Its translation: CASSLAWDRGTNTGELFF. The chain joins TRBV11-2 to TRBJ2-2; 10 bases are shared with TRBD1. The V gene's germline CDR1 is SGHAT and CDR2 FQNNGV. J lost 0 bases, V lost 1 base, and 5 bases had no gene match. The CDR3 covers 18 residues.

This clonotype was counted a few times. The CDR3 DNA follows: TGCGCCAGCAGCTTGGAGGTTGGGGCAGGGGCGTACAATGAGCAGTTCTTC. This sequence encodes CASSLEVGAGAYNEQFF. The chain carries TRBV5-1 and TRBJ2-1; D possibly corresponds to TRBD1 (6 bases). V lost 0 bases, J lost 4 bases, and 17 bases lay in between. CDR1 and CDR2 (germline): SGHRS, YFSETQ. This CDR3 has 17 residues.

The chain has TRBV9 and TRBJ1-6; D may be TRBD1 (5 bases). The germline V gene encodes CDR1 SGDLS and CDR2 YYNGEE. Trimming took off 0 bases at V and 8 bases at J, with 15 bases between the two ends. The CDR3 length is 16 residues. CDR3 in amino acids: CASSVGGDGSYSPLHF. In nucleotides, the CDR3 is TGTGCCAGCAGCGTAGGAGGGGACGGCTCATATTCACCCCTCCACTTT.

J is TRBJ2-7 and V is TRBV30; D gene ambiguous. V gave up 0 bases and J gave up 3 bases, with 9 bases separating them. CDR1 and CDR2 (germline): GTSNPN, SVGIG (reference sequence). The CDR3 runs 13 residues. The CDR3 is CAWSVAPIYEQYF. The CDR3 DNA reads as TGTGCCTGGAGTGTAGCCCCCATCTACGAGCAGTACTTC.

This clonotype was recorded at least ten times. V is TRBV4-2 and J is TRBJ2-2, with unresolved D. The V gene lost 3 bases and the J gene lost 7 bases, with 9 bases spanning the gap. Germline values: CDR1 LGHNA, CDR2 YNFKEQ. The CDR3 spans 13 residues. In DNA form, the CDR3 reads TGTGCCAGCAGCCAGAGTGGCAGCGGGGAGCTGTTTTTT. This encodes CASSQSGSGELFF.

The rearrangement uses TRBV12-3 or TRBV12-4 and TRBJ2-3; TRBD1 or TRBD2 may be the D gene (7 bases each). This CDR3 region has 16 residues. The V and J ends lost 2 bases and 2 bases respectively, with 14 bases between them. The CDR3 region is CASSLPGGGHTDTQYF. The CDR3 DNA sequence: TGTGCCAGCAGTTTACCAGGGGGGGGGCACACAGATACGCAGTATTTT.

DNA for the CDR3: TGTGCCAGCAGGCAAATCGACAGCGGTCAGCCCCAGCATTTT. It encodes CASRQIDSGQPQHF. The V and J genes are TRBV6-2 or TRBV6-3 and TRBJ1-5, with D perhaps matching TRBD1 (5 bases). CDR3 length: 14 amino acids. Germline V CDR1 and CDR2: MNHEY, SVGEGT. V shed 6 bases and J shed 6 bases, with 15 bases lying between them.